This entry lists 9 T cell receptor beta chains sequenced from one sample in a study of breast tumors, draining lymph nodes, adjacent tissues. Axillary draining lymph nodes of breast cancer patients supplied the node samples. TCRdb itself ran the multiplex PCR reads through MiXCR, one entry per CDR3 protein. Of under 150,000 distinct CDR3 sequences detected, around 20% appear once; the ten largest clones hold under 4.5%. The source material was axillary lymph node tissue. Receptors originate from a female donor with breast cancer. Some clones in this sample may be carry-over from other donors' samples.

The chain has TRBV5-1 and TRBJ1-2, with D possibly being TRBD1 (6 bases). The V gene's germline CDR1 is SGHRS and CDR2 YFSETQ. This CDR3 region has 16 residues. V lost 4 bases, J lost 3 bases, and 19 bases lay in between. CDR3 sequence (DNA): TGCGCCAGCAGCCAAACACCTCAGGGGACTTACTATGGCTACACCTTC. Amino acid sequence: CASSQTPQGTYYGYTF.

This clonotype has just a few counts. Being one base from a much bigger clone, this may be a read error. The chain carries TRBV7-9 and TRBJ1-2; TRBD1 matches 8 bases. This CDR3 has 15 amino acids. Per germline, CDR1 SEHNR and CDR2 FQNEAQ (reference sequence). CDR3 nucleotides: TGTGCCGGCAGCTTTACAGGGGGAGATAACTATGGCTACACCTTC. This encodes CAGSFTGGDNYGYTF.

This clonotype was counted ten times or more. The chain recombines TRBV20-1 with TRBJ2-3; TRBD1 aligns across 11 bases. Trimming at V came to 3 bases and at J to 3 bases, leaving 5 bases not matched to a gene. Germline-derived CDR1 and CDR2 are DFQATT and SNEGSKA (reference sequence). The CDR3 covers 15 residues. CDR3 protein: CSARPGQGATDTQYF. CDR3 bases: TGCAGTGCTAGGCCTGGACAGGGGGCGACAGATACGCAGTATTTT.

This clonotype was found many times. The chain uses TRBV11-2 and TRBJ1-5; D may be TRBD1 (6 bases). V was shortened by 4 bases and J by 7 bases, with 8 bases between the two germline ends. The CDR3 covers 12 residues. Germline V gene lookup returns CDR1 SGHAT and CDR2 FQNNGV. The DNA for the CDR3 is TGTGCCAGCAGCTCACAGGGCCAGCCCCAGCATTTT. Amino acids: CASSSQGQPQHF.

This clonotype has a count of ten or more. The chain links TRBV28 to TRBJ2-7; 7 positions match TRBD1. This CDR3 spans 12 amino acids. Germline V lookup: CDR1 MDHEN, CDR2 SYDVKM. V lost 6 bases and J lost 9; bases outside the gene matches: 8. For the CDR3, the DNA is TGTGCCAGCAGCTCAGGGGGTATGGCGCAGTACTTC. Translation gives CASSSGGMAQYF. The full variable domain, rest sourced from reference TRBV28 and TRBJ2-7, is DVKVTQSSRYLVKRTGEKVFLECVQDMDHENMFWYRQDPGLGLRLIYFSYDVKMKEKGDIPEGYSVSREKKERFSLILESASTNQTSMYLCASSSGGMAQYFGPGTRLTVT.

As regards this clonotype: A read error is possible here, since a much larger clone lies one base away. The chain uses TRBV4-1 and TRBJ2-1; 9 bases are a match to TRBD2. CDR3 size: 16 residues. Per germline, CDR1 MGHRA and CDR2 YSYEKL. CDR3 coding DNA: TGTGCCAGCAGCCAAGATCCTAGCGGGGTCTACAATGGGCAGTTCTTC. Translation gives CASSQDPSGVYNGQFF.

This clonotype was detected many times. V gene TRBV20-1 combines with J gene TRBJ2-7; 12 bases fit TRBD2. The CDR3 has 17 residues. Germline CDR1 is DFQATT and CDR2 is SNEGSKA (reference sequence). The ends lost 6 bases at V and 6 bases at J; junction bases unmatched: 18. CDR3 sequence reads: CSAEDRGFLAGGVEQYF. CDR3 nucleotides: TGCAGTGCCGAGGACAGGGGTTTTCTAGCGGGAGGGGTCGAGCAGTACTTC.

This clonotype was recorded many times. V gene TRBV20-1 combines with J gene TRBJ2-1; 9 bases are shared with TRBD2. V dropped 0 bases and J dropped 15; count of bases not matched to a gene: 9. The germline V gene encodes CDR1 DFQATT and CDR2 SNEGSKA (reference sequence). The length of the CDR3 is 13 residues. The CDR3 reads CSARDHGSGSPFF. The DNA of the CDR3 is TGCAGTGCTAGAGATCATGGTAGCGGGAGTCCGTTCTTC.

V and J are TRBV3-1 and TRBJ2-1, with D unclear. The ends were cut back, 3 bases at V and 4 bases at J, with 7 bases in the middle. The CDR3 extends over 13 amino acids. Germline assignment: CDR1 LGHDT and CDR2 YNNKEL (reference sequence). CDR3 coding DNA: TGTGCCAGCAGCCATCCTGGGTACAATGAGCAGTTCTTC. Translation: CASSHPGYNEQFF.